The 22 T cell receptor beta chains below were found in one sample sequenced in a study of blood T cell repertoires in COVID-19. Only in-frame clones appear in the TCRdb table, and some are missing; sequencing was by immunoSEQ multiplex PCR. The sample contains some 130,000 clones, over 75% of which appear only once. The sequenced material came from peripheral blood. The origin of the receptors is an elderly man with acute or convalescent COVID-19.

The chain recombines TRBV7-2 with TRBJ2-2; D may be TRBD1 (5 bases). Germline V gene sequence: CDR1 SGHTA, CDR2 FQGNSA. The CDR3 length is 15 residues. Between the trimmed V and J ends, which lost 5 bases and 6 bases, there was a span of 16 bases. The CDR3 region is CASSPGRQGAGELFF. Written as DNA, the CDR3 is TGTGCCAGCAGCCCAGGTCGGCAGGGTGCCGGGGAGCTGTTTTTT.

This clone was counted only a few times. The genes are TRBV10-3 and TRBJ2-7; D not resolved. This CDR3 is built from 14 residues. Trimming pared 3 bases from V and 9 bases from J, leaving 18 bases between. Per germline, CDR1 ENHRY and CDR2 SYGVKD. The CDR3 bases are TGTGCCATCAGTGACCCTCGACTGATACAACGGCAGTACTTC. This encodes CAISDPRLIQRQYF.

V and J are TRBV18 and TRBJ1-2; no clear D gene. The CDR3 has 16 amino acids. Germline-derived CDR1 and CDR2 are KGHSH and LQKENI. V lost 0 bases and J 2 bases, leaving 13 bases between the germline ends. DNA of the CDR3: TGTGCCAGCTCACCACCTCATCACTCGGAGAACTATGGCTACACCTTC. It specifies CASSPPHHSENYGYTF.

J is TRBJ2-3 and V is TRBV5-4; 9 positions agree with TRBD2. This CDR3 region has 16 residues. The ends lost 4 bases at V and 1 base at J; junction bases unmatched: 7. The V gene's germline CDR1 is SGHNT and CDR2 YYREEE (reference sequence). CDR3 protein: CASSRILAGGTDTQYF. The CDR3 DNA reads TGTGCCAGCAGCCGGATCTTAGCGGGGGGCACAGATACGCAGTATTTT. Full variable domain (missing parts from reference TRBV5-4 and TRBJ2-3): ETGVTQSPTHLIKTRGQQVTLRCSSQSGHNTVSWYQQALGQGPQFIFQYYREEENGRGNFPPRFSGLQFPNYSSELNVNALELDDSALYLCASSRILAGGTDTQYFGPGTRLTVL.

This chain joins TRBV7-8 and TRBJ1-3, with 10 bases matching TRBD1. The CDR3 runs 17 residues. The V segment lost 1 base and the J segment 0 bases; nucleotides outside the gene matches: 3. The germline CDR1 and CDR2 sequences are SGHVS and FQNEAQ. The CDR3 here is CASSLVGTGVSGNTIYF. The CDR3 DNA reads TGTGCCAGCAGCTTAGTCGGGACAGGGGTCTCTGGAAACACCATATATTTT. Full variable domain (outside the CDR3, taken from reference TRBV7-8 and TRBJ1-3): GAGVSQSPRYKVAKRGQDVALRCDPISGHVSLFWYQQALGQGPEFLTYFQNEAQLDKSGLPSDRFFAERPEGSVSTLKIQRTQQEDSAVYLCASSLVGTGVSGNTIYFGEGSWLTVV.

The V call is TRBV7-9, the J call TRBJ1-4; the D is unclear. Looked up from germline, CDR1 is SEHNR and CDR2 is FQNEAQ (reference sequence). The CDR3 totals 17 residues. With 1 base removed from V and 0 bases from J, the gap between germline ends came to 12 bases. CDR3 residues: CASSLGRGFATNEKLFF. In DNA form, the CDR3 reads TGTGCCAGCAGCTTAGGGCGCGGGTTTGCAACTAATGAAAAACTGTTTTTT.

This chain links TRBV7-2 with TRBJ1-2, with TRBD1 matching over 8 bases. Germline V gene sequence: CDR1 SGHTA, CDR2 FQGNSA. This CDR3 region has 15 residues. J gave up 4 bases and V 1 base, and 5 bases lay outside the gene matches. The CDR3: CASSLGTGSGYGYTF. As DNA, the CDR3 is TGTGCCAGCAGCTTAGGGACAGGGTCAGGCTATGGCTACACCTTC.

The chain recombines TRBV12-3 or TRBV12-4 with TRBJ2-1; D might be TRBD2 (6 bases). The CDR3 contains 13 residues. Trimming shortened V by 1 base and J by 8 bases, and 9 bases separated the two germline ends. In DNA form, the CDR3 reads TGTGCCAGCAGTTTAGGGGACTTCGATGAGCAGTTCTTC. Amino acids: CASSLGDFDEQFF.

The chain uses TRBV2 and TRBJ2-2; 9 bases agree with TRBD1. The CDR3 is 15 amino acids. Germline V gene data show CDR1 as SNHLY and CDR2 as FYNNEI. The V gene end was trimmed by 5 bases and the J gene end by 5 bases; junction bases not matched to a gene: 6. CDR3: CASSPQGAGTGELFF. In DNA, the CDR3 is TGTGCCAGCAGTCCACAGGGGGCAGGTACCGGGGAGCTGTTTTTT.

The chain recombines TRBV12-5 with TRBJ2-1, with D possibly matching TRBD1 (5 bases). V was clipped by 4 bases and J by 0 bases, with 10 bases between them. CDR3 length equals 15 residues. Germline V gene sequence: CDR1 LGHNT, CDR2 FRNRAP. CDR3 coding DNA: TGTGCTAGTGGTTCCGGACAAAGCTCCTACAATGAGCAGTTCTTC. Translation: CASGSGQSSYNEQFF.

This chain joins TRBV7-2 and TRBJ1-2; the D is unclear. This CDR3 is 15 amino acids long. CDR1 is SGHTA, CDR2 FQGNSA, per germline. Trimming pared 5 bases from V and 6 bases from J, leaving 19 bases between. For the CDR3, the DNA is TGTGCCAGCAGCCGGGTTGAGACAAAGAGGGATGGCTACACCTTC. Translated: CASSRVETKRDGYTF.

CDR3 bases: TGCGCCAGCAGCCCGACAGGACAGGGGGCCACCTACGAGCAGTACTTC. Its translation: CASSPTGQGATYEQYF. V usage is TRBV5-1 and J usage is TRBJ2-7; 11 bases fit TRBD1. The CDR3 is 16 amino acids. Germline lookup yields CDR1 SGHRS and CDR2 YFSETQ. Trimming at V came to 4 bases and at J to 2 bases, leaving 8 bases not matched to a gene.

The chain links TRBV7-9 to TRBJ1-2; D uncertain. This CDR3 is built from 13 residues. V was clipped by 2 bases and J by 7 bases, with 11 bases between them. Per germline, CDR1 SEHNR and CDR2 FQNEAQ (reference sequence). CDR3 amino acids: CASSLSSTGGYTF. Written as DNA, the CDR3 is TGTGCCAGCAGCTTATCGAGTACTGGTGGCTACACCTTC.

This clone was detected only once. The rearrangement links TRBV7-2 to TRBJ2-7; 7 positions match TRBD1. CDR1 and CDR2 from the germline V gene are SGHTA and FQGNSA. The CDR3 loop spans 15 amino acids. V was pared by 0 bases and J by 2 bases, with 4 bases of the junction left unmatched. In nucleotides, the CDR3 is TGTGCCAGCAGCTTAGCCGGGACAGACCCCTACGAGCAGTACTTC. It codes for CASSLAGTDPYEQYF.

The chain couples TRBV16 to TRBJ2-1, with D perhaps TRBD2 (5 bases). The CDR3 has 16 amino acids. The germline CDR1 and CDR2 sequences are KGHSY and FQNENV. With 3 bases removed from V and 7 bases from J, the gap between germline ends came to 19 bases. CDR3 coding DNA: TGTGCCAGCAGCCAGCCTGGGCTAGCAAAGGGTAATGAGCAGTTCTTC. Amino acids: CASSQPGLAKGNEQFF.

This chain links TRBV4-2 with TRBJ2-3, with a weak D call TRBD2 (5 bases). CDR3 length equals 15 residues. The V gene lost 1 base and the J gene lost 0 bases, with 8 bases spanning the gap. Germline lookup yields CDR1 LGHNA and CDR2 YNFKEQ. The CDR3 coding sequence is TGTGCCAGCAGCCAAGGGGCGGGTAGCACAGATACGCAGTATTTT. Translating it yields CASSQGAGSTDTQYF.

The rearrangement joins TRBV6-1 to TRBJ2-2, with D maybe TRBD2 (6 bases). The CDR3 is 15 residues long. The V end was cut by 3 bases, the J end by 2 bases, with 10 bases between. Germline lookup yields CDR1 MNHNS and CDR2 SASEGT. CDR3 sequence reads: CASSEPGLNTGELFF. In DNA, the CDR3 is TGTGCCAGCAGTGAGCCGGGACTCAACACCGGGGAGCTGTTTTTT.

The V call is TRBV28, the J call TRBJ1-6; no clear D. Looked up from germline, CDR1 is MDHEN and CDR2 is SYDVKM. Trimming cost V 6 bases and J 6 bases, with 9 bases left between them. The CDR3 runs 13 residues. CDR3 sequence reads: CASRREVNSPLHF. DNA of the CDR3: TGTGCCAGCAGAAGAGAAGTTAATTCACCCCTCCACTTT.

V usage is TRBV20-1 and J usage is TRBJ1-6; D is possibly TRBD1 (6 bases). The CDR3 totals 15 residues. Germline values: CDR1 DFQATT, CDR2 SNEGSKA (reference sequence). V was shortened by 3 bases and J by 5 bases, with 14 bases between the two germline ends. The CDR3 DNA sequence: TGCAGTGCTAGTGGGGGTTCAGGGGATAATTCACCCCTCCACTTT. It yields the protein CSASGGSGDNSPLHF.

CDR3 amino acids: CASSTPGEQYF. The CDR3 nucleotides are TGCGCCAGCAGCACTCCGGGGGAGCAGTACTTC. The chain recombines TRBV5-1 with TRBJ2-7; the D gene is possibly TRBD2 (5 bases). With 4 bases removed from V and 7 bases from J, the gap between germline ends came to 9 bases. The CDR3 has 11 residues. The germline CDR1 and CDR2 sequences are SGHRS and YFSETQ.

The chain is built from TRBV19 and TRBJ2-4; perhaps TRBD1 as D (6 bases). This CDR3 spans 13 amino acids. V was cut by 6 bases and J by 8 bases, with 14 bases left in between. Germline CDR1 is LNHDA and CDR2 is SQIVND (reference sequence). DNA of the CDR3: TGTGCCAGTAGCCACAGGGCCCGGGACATTCAGTACTTC. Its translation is CASSHRARDIQYF. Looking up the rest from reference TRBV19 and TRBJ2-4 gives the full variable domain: DGGITQSPKYLFRKEGQNVTLSCEQNLNHDAMYWYRQDPGQGLRLIYYSQIVNDFQKGDIAEGYSVSREKKESFPLTVTSAQKNPTAFYLCASSHRARDIQYFGAGTRLSVL.

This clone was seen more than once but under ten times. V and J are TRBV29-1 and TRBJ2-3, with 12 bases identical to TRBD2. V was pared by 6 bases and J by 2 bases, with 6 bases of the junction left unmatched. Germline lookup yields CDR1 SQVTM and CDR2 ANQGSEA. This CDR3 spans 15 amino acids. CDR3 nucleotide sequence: TGCAGCGTCACCGGACTAGCGGGATCCACAGATACGCAGTATTTT. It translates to CSVTGLAGSTDTQYF.